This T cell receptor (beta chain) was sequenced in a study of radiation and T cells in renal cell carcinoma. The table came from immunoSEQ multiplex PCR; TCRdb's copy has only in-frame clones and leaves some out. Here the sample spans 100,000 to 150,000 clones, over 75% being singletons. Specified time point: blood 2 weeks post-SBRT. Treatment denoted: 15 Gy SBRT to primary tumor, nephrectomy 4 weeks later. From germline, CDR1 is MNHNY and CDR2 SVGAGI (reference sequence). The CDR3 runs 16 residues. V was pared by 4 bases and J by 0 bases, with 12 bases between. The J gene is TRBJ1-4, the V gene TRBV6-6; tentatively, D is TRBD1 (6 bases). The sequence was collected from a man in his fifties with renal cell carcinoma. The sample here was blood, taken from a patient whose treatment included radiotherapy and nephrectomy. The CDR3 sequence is CASSSRTVSTNEKLFF. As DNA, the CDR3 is TGTGCCAGCAGTTCCAGGACAGTTTCAACTAATGAAAAACTGTTTTTT.